A single sample is the source of the 14 T cell receptor beta chains below, sequenced in a study of T cell responses to AZD1222 COVID-19 vaccine. Libraries were prepared by immunoSEQ multiplex PCR; TCRdb keeps only in-frame clonotypes and omits some of them. The sample consists of about 82,000 clones, 85% to 95% of them appearing once. Material: peripheral blood, obtained on day 0 of AZD1222 vaccination. The receptor source for this set is an adult in good health.

About this clone itself: Because the CDR3's place on the DNA is in doubt, the DNA is left out and the CDR3 is given as listed by TCRdb. This chain connects TRBV10-2 to TRBJ1-2; TRBD1, the D gene given by the table, was not confirmed from the DNA. The CDR3 adds up to 13 amino acids, both ends counted. CDR1 is WSHSY and CDR2 is SAAADI in the germline V gene. The CDR3 here is CASSDPVGDGNTF.

The chain carries TRBV29-1 and TRBJ1-5; D is uncertain. This CDR3 comprises 12 residues. Trimming stripped 5 bases from V and 2 bases from J, with 7 bases between. Germline V gene data show CDR1 as SQVTM and CDR2 as ANQGSEA. CDR3 loop: CSVLWGNQPQHF. The CDR3 coding sequence is TGCAGCGTTTTGTGGGGCAATCAGCCCCAGCATTTT.

The chain joins TRBV7-8 to TRBJ2-2; D is unclear. The V and J ends lost 1 base and 7 bases respectively, with 4 bases between them. CDR3 length: 12 residues. CDR1 SGHVS and CDR2 FQNEAQ come from the germline V gene. The CDR3 bases are TGTGCCAGCAGCTTAGGTAGCGGGGAGCTGTTTTTT. Protein sequence: CASSLGSGELFF.

The chain joins TRBV15 to TRBJ1-1; D remains ambiguous. V was pared by 5 bases and J by 0 bases, with 7 bases between. Germline lookup yields CDR1 LNHNV and CDR2 YYDKDF (reference sequence). The CDR3 runs 13 residues. The CDR3 is CATSGGLNTEAFF. CDR3 sequence (DNA): TGTGCCACCAGCGGAGGACTGAACACTGAAGCTTTCTTT.

CDR3 DNA: TGTGCCAGCAGCCCATATCAGAACACTGAAGCTTTCTTT. It codes for CASSPYQNTEAFF. The chain carries TRBV5-4 and TRBJ1-1; D remains ambiguous. The germline V and J ends were trimmed by 4 bases and 1 base, with 8 bases remaining between them. This CDR3 spans 13 amino acids. Looked up from germline, CDR1 is SGHNT and CDR2 is YYREEE (reference sequence).

In DNA, the CDR3 is TGTGCCAGCAGTTCCCTACAGGGCGAATCTGAAAAACTGTTTTTT. Protein: CASSSLQGESEKLFF. The chain links TRBV28 to TRBJ1-4, with TRBD1 as a possible D gene (6 bases). Germline loops: CDR1 MDHEN, CDR2 SYDVKM. Trimming took off 4 bases at V and 7 bases at J, with 16 bases between the two ends. This CDR3 has 15 residues.

The chain employs TRBV27 and TRBJ1-3; D gene uncertain. CDR1 and CDR2 (germline): MNHEY, SMNVEV (reference sequence). V lost 3 bases, J lost 7 bases, and 10 bases lay in between. The CDR3 is 13 residues long. Written as DNA, the CDR3 is TGTGCCAGCAGTTTTAAGGGTTCGAACACCATATATTTT. Its protein product is CASSFKGSNTIYF.

This clone has only one observation. CDR3 region: CASSINPGATYNSPLHF. CDR3 nucleotide sequence: TGTGCCAGTAGTATTAATCCAGGCGCGACTTATAATTCACCCCTCCACTTT. The chain employs TRBV19 and TRBJ1-6; D call uncertain. In germline, CDR1 is LNHDA, CDR2 SQIVND (reference sequence). This CDR3 contains 17 residues. V lost 3 bases and J 4 bases, leaving 16 bases between the germline ends.

The rearrangement links TRBV2 to TRBJ2-5; 7 nucleotides align to TRBD1. The CDR3 has 14 residues. V shed 4 bases, J shed 1 base, and the junction held 3 bases outside the gene matches. In germline, CDR1 is SNHLY, CDR2 FYNNEI. CDR3 in amino acids: CASSVWDSQETQYF. The CDR3 nucleotides are TGTGCCAGCAGTGTTTGGGACAGCCAAGAGACCCAGTACTTC.

J is TRBJ1-5 and V is TRBV19, with D hard to call. CDR1 is LNHDA, CDR2 SQIVND, per germline (reference sequence). This CDR3 spans 16 amino acids. Trimming removed 3 bases at V and 4 bases at J, with 16 bases between. The CDR3 region is CASSIRDTLENQPQHF. CDR3 in DNA: TGTGCCAGTAGTATCCGGGATACGTTAGAGAATCAGCCCCAGCATTTT.

J is TRBJ1-2 and V is TRBV9; 7 nucleotides line up with TRBD1. The junction had 7 bases not matched to a gene; V was cut back by 4 bases and J by 4 bases. Looked up from germline, CDR1 is SGDLS and CDR2 is YYNGEE. The CDR3 is 14 amino acids. The DNA of the CDR3 is TGTGCCAGCAGCCCCCGGGACAGTTTCTATGGCTACACCTTC. Encoded protein: CASSPRDSFYGYTF.

In its sample, this clone was seen once. The chain carries TRBV10-3 and TRBJ1-3, with D possibly being TRBD1 (5 bases). Germline assignment: CDR1 ENHRY and CDR2 SYGVKD. Trimming took 10 bases from V and 2 from J, leaving 9 bases between them. This CDR3 has 12 residues. The CDR3 spells CASRQTGNTIYF. CDR3 DNA sequence: TGTGCCAGCAGACAGACTGGAAACACCATATATTTT.

J is TRBJ1-1 and V is TRBV6-5; 8 nucleotides match TRBD1. J was trimmed by 7 bases and V by 6 bases; bases with no gene match: 7. The CDR3 consists of 13 residues. In germline, CDR1 is MNHEY, CDR2 SVGAGI. Here the CDR3 reads CASSVTGTGEAFF. The CDR3 DNA follows: TGTGCCAGCAGCGTGACCGGGACAGGTGAAGCTTTCTTT.

V gene TRBV2 combines with J gene TRBJ1-4; 12 bases agree with TRBD1. Germline values: CDR1 SNHLY, CDR2 FYNNEI. The V gene end was trimmed by 5 bases and the J gene end by 2 bases; junction bases not matched to a gene: 9. The CDR3 runs 18 residues. For the CDR3, the DNA is TGTGCCAGCAGTTCCGGGACAGGGGGCACTGGGACTAATGAAAAACTGTTTTTT. Its protein is CASSSGTGGTGTNEKLFF.